The 32 T cell receptor beta chains below come from one sample, sequenced in a study of CD8+CD57+ T cells in acquired aplastic anemia. Genomic DNA served as template for TCR beta VDJ and CDR3 profiling. TCRdb analysed the reads with MiXCR anew, one entry per CDR3 protein. Among roughly 290,000 distinct CDR3 sequences, roughly 59% were seen once, and the ten largest hold 1% to 1.5%. In patients chosen for sequencing, flow cytometry had shown CD8+CD57+ cell expansion. The specimen was sorted CD4+, CD8+, or CD8+CD57+ T cells (not recorded which) from PBMCs. These TCRs come from a human donor with aplastic anemia.

The chain combines TRBV10-1 with TRBJ2-1; D perhaps matches TRBD1 (5 bases). CDR3 size: 14 residues. The V end was cut by 5 bases, the J end by 10 bases, with 18 bases between. Germline V gives CDR1 WNHNN, CDR2 SYGVQD (reference sequence). The CDR3 loop reads CASSFQGSTTEQFF. The CDR3 DNA reads TGCGCCAGCAGTTTCCAGGGATCGACAACGGAGCAGTTCTTC.

This clonotype showed up many times. The gene calls are TRBV3-1 and TRBJ2-7; D is ambiguous. Germline CDR1 LGHDT, CDR2 YNNKEL (reference sequence). The germline V and J ends were trimmed by 3 bases and 7 bases, with 7 bases remaining between them. The CDR3 consists of 11 residues. For the CDR3, the DNA is TGTGCCAGCAGCCAGTCCGGGGAGCAGTACTTC. This encodes CASSQSGEQYF.

This clonotype was found many times. The gene calls are TRBV3-1 and TRBJ2-7; no clear D gene. V gave up 4 bases and J gave up 5 bases, with 9 bases separating them. The germline V gene encodes CDR1 LGHDT and CDR2 YNNKEL (reference sequence). The CDR3 extends over 12 amino acids. Here the CDR3 DNA reads TGTGCCAGCAGCCGACCCCCGCACGAGCAGTACTTC. This codes for CASSRPPHEQYF.

CDR3 residues: CASRRQYTYTF. Here the CDR3 DNA reads TGTGCCAGCAGAAGACAGTATACCTACACCTTC. The chain is built from TRBV14 and TRBJ1-2, with a weak D call TRBD1 (5 bases). This CDR3 is 11 amino acids long. The germline CDR1 and CDR2 sequences are SGHDN and FVKESK. V gave up 6 bases and J gave up 10 bases, with 12 bases separating them.

The genes are TRBV2 and TRBJ1-1; no definite D call. This CDR3 has 13 amino acids. The V gene lost 7 bases and the J gene lost 7 bases, with 16 bases spanning the gap. CDR1 SNHLY and CDR2 FYNNEI come from the germline V gene. The CDR3 sequence: CASTVSEGSEAFF. CDR3 coding DNA: TGTGCCAGCACTGTCTCCGAAGGCAGTGAAGCTTTCTTT.

In nucleotides, the CDR3 is TGTGCCAGCACTACAGGGGTATCTCAGCCCCAGCATTTT. Its protein product is CASTTGVSQPQHF. The chain links TRBV2 to TRBJ1-5; 7 nucleotides match TRBD1. V shed 7 bases and J 6 bases; nucleotides not matched to a gene: 6. Germline V gene sequence: CDR1 SNHLY, CDR2 FYNNEI. The CDR3 contains 13 residues.

This clonotype has just one count. This chain links TRBV9 with TRBJ1-1; D remains ambiguous. V lost 0 bases, J lost 4 bases, and 7 bases lay in between. Germline V gene data show CDR1 as SGDLS and CDR2 as YYNGEE. The CDR3 contains 13 residues. The DNA for the CDR3 is TGTGCCAGCAGCGTAGACGGCCTCACTGAAGCTTTCTTT. It translates to CASSVDGLTEAFF.

The V call is TRBV12-5, the J call TRBJ2-1; the D is unclear. CDR3 size: 15 residues. Germline values: CDR1 LGHNT, CDR2 FRNRAP. V lost 1 base, J lost 12 bases, and 19 bases lay in between. The CDR3 region is CASGLGFQSTDTQFF. DNA for the CDR3: TGTGCTAGTGGTTTGGGCTTTCAGTCCACAGATACGCAGTTCTTC.

This clonotype was detected ten times or more. The genes are TRBV12-3 or TRBV12-4 and TRBJ1-4; possibly TRBD1 for D (5 bases). This CDR3 has 13 residues. The V end lost 0 bases, the J end lost 8 bases, and 7 bases lay between the germline ends. CDR3 protein: CASSLAWGEKLFF. For the CDR3, the DNA is TGTGCCAGCAGTTTAGCGTGGGGGGAAAAACTGTTTTTT.

A remark on this clonotype: Just one base apart from a much larger clone, this may be a read error. Lacking the conserved final phenylalanine or tryptophan, this CDR3 likely reflects a read error. CDR3 sequence (DNA): TGTGCCTCCAGGACAGGGGTAGAAGAGACCCAGTACCTC. It translates to CASRTGVEETQYL. The chain uses TRBV18 and TRBJ2-5; 9 nucleotides agree with TRBD1. Germline CDR1 KGHSH, CDR2 LQKENI. Trimming removed 11 bases from V and 3 bases from J; junction bases left unmatched: 7. There are 13 residues in the CDR3.

This clonotype was observed a handful of times. V and J are TRBV29-1 and TRBJ1-6; maybe TRBD1 (5 bases). Per the germline V gene, CDR1 is SQVTM and CDR2 is ANQGSEA. The V end lost 7 bases, the J end lost 7 bases, and 14 bases lay between the germline ends. The CDR3 is 13 amino acids. The DNA of the CDR3 is TGCAGCGATAAGCAGGGTTACAATTCACCCCTCCACTTT. Its protein is CSDKQGYNSPLHF.

The gene calls are TRBV19 and TRBJ1-1, with TRBD1 identical over 7 bases. Germline-derived CDR1 and CDR2 are LNHDA and SQIVND (reference sequence). CDR3 size: 14 residues. J gave up 7 bases and V 6 bases, and 11 bases lay outside the gene matches. The CDR3 sequence: CASRGLGQNVEAFF. CDR3 bases: TGTGCCAGTAGGGGCCTGGGACAGAACGTTGAAGCTTTCTTT.

This clonotype occurred a few times. The genes are TRBV24-1 and TRBJ2-1; D is undetermined. This CDR3 has 14 amino acids. Trimming stripped 5 bases from V and 9 bases from J, with 16 bases between. Looked up from germline, CDR1 is KGHDR and CDR2 is SFDVKD. The CDR3 DNA follows: TGTGCCACCAGTGCTGGCAGAATGAGTGCTGAGCAGTTCTTC. Translating it yields CATSAGRMSAEQFF.

Comments on this clonotype: This may come from a read error, since a much larger clone is one base off. The rearrangement joins TRBV5-6 to TRBJ1-1; D ambiguous. V gave up 5 bases and J gave up 8 bases, with 16 bases separating them. The CDR3 is 13 amino acids. In germline, CDR1 is SGHDT, CDR2 YYEEEE. The CDR3 sequence: CASSRSVESEAFF. DNA for the CDR3: TGTGCCAGCAGTCGGAGTGTGGAATCGGAAGCTTTCTTT. Combining the CDR3 with reference TRBV5-6 and TRBJ1-1 gives the whole variable domain DAGVTQSPTHLIKTRGQQVTLRCSPKSGHDTVSWYQQALGQGPQFIFQYYEEEERQRGNFPDRFSGHQFPNYSSELNVNALLLGDSALYLCASSRSVESEAFFGQGTRLTVV.

A note on this clonotype: Sequence at one end of the junction differs from germline and may be a read error. The chain is built from TRBV29-1 and TRBJ2-1; D is perhaps TRBD1 (5 bases). Germline V CDR1 and CDR2: SQVTM, ANQGSEA. The CDR3 spans 12 residues. CDR3 bases: TGCAGCGTTGATGGGGCATCTAAGTGGAGAGACTTC. Translation gives CSVDGASKWRDF.

The V and J genes are TRBV29-1 and TRBJ2-7; D is unresolved. V dropped 4 bases and J dropped 0 bases, with 10 bases sitting between them. The germline CDR1 and CDR2 sequences are SQVTM and ANQGSEA. The CDR3 is 13 residues long. Here the CDR3 reads CSVGHPLSYEQYF. CDR3 DNA: TGCAGCGTTGGTCACCCCCTCTCCTACGAGCAGTACTTC.

This chain connects TRBV19 to TRBJ2-5; TRBD2 aligns across 14 bases. Trimming took 5 bases from V and 7 from J; bases not matched to a gene: 9. CDR3 length: 16 residues. The V gene's germline CDR1 is LNHDA and CDR2 SQIVND (reference sequence). The CDR3 region has the DNA TGTGCCAGTAGTCCTGGGACTAGCGGGGGCGGGGGGACCCAGTACTTC. Amino acids: CASSPGTSGGGGTQYF.

In regard to this clonotype: It is likely a read error, because the conserved phenylalanine at the end of the CDR3 is missing. It is unclear where the CDR3 begins or ends on the DNA, so no DNA is shown, and the CDR3 is as TCRdb lists it. The CDR3 protein is CASSVKGG. This chain connects TRBV5-1 to TRBJ2-3; TRBD1 is the table's D call and was not checked against the DNA. Ends included, the CDR3 has 8 residues. Germline assignment: CDR1 SGHRS and CDR2 YFSETQ.

Note on this clonotype: One end of the junction fails to match germline, which may point to a read error. The rearrangement links TRBV7-8 to TRBJ1-2; D is unresolved. Germline V gives CDR1 SGHVS, CDR2 FQNEAQ. The CDR3 covers 12 residues. DNA for the CDR3: TGCGCCAGCAGTGATGGGAGCTATGGCTACACCTTC. Its protein is CASSDGSYGYTF. The full variable domain, its missing parts supplied by reference TRBV7-8 and TRBJ1-2, is GAGVSQSPRYKVAKRGQDVALRCDPISGHVSLFWYQQALGQGPEFLTYFQNEAQLDKSGLPSDRFFAERPEGSVSTLKIQRTQQEDSAVYLCASSDGSYGYTFGSGTRLTVV.

Ten or more counts support this clonotype. The CDR3: CASSLVPGANTGELFF. CDR3 coding DNA: TGCGCCAGCAGCTTGGTGCCGGGGGCGAACACCGGGGAGCTGTTTTTT. This chain uses TRBV5-1 with TRBJ2-2; D is perhaps TRBD2 (6 bases). The CDR3 loop spans 16 amino acids. The germline V gene encodes CDR1 SGHRS and CDR2 YFSETQ. With 0 bases removed from V and 0 bases from J, the gap between germline ends came to 9 bases. The full variable domain, completed using reference TRBV5-1 and TRBJ2-2, is KAGVTQTPRYLIKTRGQQVTLSCSPISGHRSVSWYQQTPGQGLQFLFEYFSETQRNKGNFPGRFSGRQFSNSRSEMNVSTLELGDSALYLCASSLVPGANTGELFFGEGSRLTVL.

CDR3 DNA sequence: TGTGCCAGCAACCCCGGGACTAGGGTTCGAGAGACCCAGTACTTC. As protein: CASNPGTRVRETQYF. V usage is TRBV7-2 and J usage is TRBJ2-5, with 8 bases that match TRBD2. The CDR3 length is 15 residues. V was clipped by 7 bases and J by 4 bases; unmatched bases: 11. CDR1 SGHTA and CDR2 FQGNSA come from the germline V gene.

This clonotype was observed many times. The chain employs TRBV6-5 and TRBJ1-4, with 9 positions matching TRBD1. Germline V gene sequence: CDR1 MNHEY, CDR2 SVGAGI. V gave up 2 bases and J gave up 7 bases; unmatched junction bases: 14. The CDR3 loop spans 18 amino acids. In nucleotides, the CDR3 is TGTGCCAGCAGTTACGGGGACAGGGTCTCTGGAGGGGGTGAAAAACTGTTTTTT. The encoded protein is CASSYGDRVSGGGEKLFF.

This clonotype appeared many times. This chain uses TRBV5-5 with TRBJ1-4, with D possibly TRBD1 on 5 matching bases. The length of the CDR3 is 15 residues. The V gene's germline CDR1 is SGHKS and CDR2 YYEKEE (reference sequence). Trimming took 0 bases from V and 5 from J, leaving 11 bases between them. For the CDR3, the DNA is TGTGCCAGCAGCTTGGTTGGGACCCAGAATGAAAAACTGTTTTTT. The encoded protein is CASSLVGTQNEKLFF.

This clonotype has just one count. The rearrangement joins TRBV2 to TRBJ2-1; TRBD2 aligns across 13 bases. The CDR3 runs to 15 residues. V shed 6 bases and J 8 bases; nucleotides not matched to a gene: 7. The germline gives CDR1 SNHLY, CDR2 FYNNEI. Here the CDR3 reads CASSLTSGRGYEQFF. The DNA for the CDR3 is TGTGCCAGCAGCCTAACTAGCGGGAGGGGCTATGAGCAGTTCTTC.

The V gene is TRBV5-4, the J gene TRBJ2-7; 13 nucleotides line up with TRBD2. Germline lookup yields CDR1 SGHNT and CDR2 YYREEE (reference sequence). V lost 0 bases, J lost 5 bases, and 5 bases stayed unmatched. CDR3 size: 16 residues. As DNA, the CDR3 is TGTGCCAGCAGCTTGGGACTAGCGGGGGGCTACAACGAGCAGTACTTC. It codes for CASSLGLAGGYNEQYF.

The chain combines TRBV20-1 with TRBJ2-7, with D possibly called TRBD1 or TRBD2 (5 bases each). V lost 5 bases and J 0 bases, leaving 14 bases between the germline ends. From germline, CDR1 is DFQATT and CDR2 SNEGSKA (reference sequence). The CDR3 is made up of 14 amino acids. The CDR3 here is CSARTGPGSYEQYF. Written as DNA, the CDR3 is TGCAGTGCTCGCACGGGACCCGGCTCCTACGAGCAGTACTTC.

This clonotype showed up just a few times. The chain joins TRBV7-9 to TRBJ2-3; D might be TRBD2 (6 bases). CDR1 and CDR2 from the germline V gene are SEHNR and FQNEAQ (reference sequence). This CDR3 comprises 14 residues. Trimming cost V 10 bases and J 5 bases, with 19 bases left between them. The CDR3 coding sequence is TGTGCCATACCCCTTGGGGGGTCGGTAGATACGCAGTATTTT. This codes for CAIPLGGSVDTQYF.

This clonotype was seen only a few times. The chain recombines TRBV20-1 with TRBJ2-7; 7 nucleotides agree with TRBD2. Germline CDR1 is DFQATT and CDR2 is SNEGSKA (reference sequence). The CDR3 contains 12 residues. The trim removed 5 bases at V and 3 bases at J, leaving 4 bases unmatched. CDR3 sequence: CSARDYLYEQYF. For the CDR3, the DNA is TGCAGTGCTCGGGACTACCTCTACGAGCAGTACTTC.

The J gene is TRBJ2-2, the V gene TRBV7-6; D is undetermined. Trimming pared 5 bases from V and 3 bases from J, leaving 10 bases between. Germline values: CDR1 SGHVS, CDR2 FNYEAQ. There are 14 residues in the CDR3. The CDR3 DNA reads TGTGCCAGCAGCCTGACACGAGACACCGGGGAGCTGTTTTTT. It encodes CASSLTRDTGELFF.

V is TRBV12-3 or TRBV12-4 and J is TRBJ2-5; D not certain. V lost 6 bases and J lost 5, with 13 bases in between. This CDR3 has 13 amino acids. DNA for the CDR3: TGTGCCAGCAGCCGAATACCACTTGAGACCCAGTACTTC. Its protein is CASSRIPLETQYF.

Concerning this clonotype itself: Mismatch with germline at one junction end may stem from a read error. The chain is built from TRBV7-3 and TRBJ1-3; D possibly corresponds to TRBD1 (6 bases). Germline V gene sequence: CDR1 SGHTA, CDR2 FQGTGA. The CDR3 loop spans 16 amino acids. The CDR3 DNA reads TGCGCCAGCAGCCAATCCCAGGGGTCCTCTGGAAACACCATATATTTT. It codes for CASSQSQGSSGNTIYF.

The rearrangement joins TRBV10-3 to TRBJ2-7, with TRBD1 matching over 7 bases. J lost 1 base, V lost 6 bases, and 9 bases had no gene match. Germline loops: CDR1 ENHRY, CDR2 SYGVKD. This CDR3 contains 15 residues. CDR3 in amino acids: CAIRAGTVRSYEQYF. As DNA, the CDR3 is TGTGCCATCAGGGCCGGGACAGTCCGTTCCTACGAGCAGTACTTC.